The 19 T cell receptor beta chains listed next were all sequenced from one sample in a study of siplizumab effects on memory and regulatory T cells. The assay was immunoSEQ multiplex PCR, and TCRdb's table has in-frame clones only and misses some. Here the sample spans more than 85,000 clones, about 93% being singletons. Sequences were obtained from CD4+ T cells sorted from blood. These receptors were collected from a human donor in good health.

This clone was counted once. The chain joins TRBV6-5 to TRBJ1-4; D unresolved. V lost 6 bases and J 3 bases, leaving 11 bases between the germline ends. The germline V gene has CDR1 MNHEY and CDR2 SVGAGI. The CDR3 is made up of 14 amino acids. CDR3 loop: CASRGRTANEKLFF. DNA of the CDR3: TGTGCCAGCAGGGGGAGGACGGCTAATGAAAAACTGTTTTTT.

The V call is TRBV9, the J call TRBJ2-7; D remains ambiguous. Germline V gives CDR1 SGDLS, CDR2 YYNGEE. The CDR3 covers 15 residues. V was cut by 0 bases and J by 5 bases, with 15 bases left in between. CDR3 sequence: CASSVAVGRFNEQYF. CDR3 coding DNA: TGTGCCAGCAGCGTAGCGGTGGGTAGGTTCAACGAGCAGTACTTC.

The DNA for the CDR3 is TGTGCCAGCAGCTTAGGCCTAAGGGTCATAGCTAGCAAAAACATTCAGTACTTC. Its protein product is CASSLGLRVIASKNIQYF. The V gene is TRBV13, the J gene TRBJ2-4, with D hard to call. With 0 bases removed from V and 3 bases from J, the gap between germline ends came to 18 bases. The CDR3 spans 18 residues. Germline-derived CDR1 and CDR2 are PRHDT and FYEKMQ (reference sequence).

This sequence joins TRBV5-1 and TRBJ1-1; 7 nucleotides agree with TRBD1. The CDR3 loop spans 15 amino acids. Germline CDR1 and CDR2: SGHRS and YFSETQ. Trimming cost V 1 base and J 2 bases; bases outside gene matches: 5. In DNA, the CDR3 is TGCGCCAGCAGCTTGCGACCAGGGGGAAACACTGAAGCTTTCTTT. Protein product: CASSLRPGGNTEAFF. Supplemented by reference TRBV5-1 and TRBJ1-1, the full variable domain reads KAGVTQTPRYLIKTRGQQVTLSCSPISGHRSVSWYQQTPGQGLQFLFEYFSETQRNKGNFPGRFSGRQFSNSRSEMNVSTLELGDSALYLCASSLRPGGNTEAFFGQGTRLTVV.

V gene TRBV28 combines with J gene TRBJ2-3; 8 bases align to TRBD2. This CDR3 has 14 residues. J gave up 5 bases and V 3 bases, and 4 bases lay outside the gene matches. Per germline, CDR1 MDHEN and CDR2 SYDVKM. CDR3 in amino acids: CASSFSGGRDTQYF. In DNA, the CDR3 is TGTGCCAGCAGTTTCAGCGGGGGACGAGATACGCAGTATTTT.

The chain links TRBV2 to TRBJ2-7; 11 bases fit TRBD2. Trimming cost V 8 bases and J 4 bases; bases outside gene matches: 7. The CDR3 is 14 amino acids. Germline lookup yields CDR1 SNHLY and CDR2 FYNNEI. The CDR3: CASALTSGAYEQYF. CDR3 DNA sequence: TGTGCCAGCGCCCTGACTAGCGGGGCATACGAGCAGTACTTC.

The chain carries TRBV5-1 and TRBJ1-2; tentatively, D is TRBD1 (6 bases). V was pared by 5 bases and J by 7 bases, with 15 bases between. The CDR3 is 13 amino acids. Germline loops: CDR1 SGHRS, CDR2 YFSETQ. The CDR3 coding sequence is TGCGCCAGCAGTGATACAGGGTTGGGTGGCTACACCTTC. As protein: CASSDTGLGGYTF.

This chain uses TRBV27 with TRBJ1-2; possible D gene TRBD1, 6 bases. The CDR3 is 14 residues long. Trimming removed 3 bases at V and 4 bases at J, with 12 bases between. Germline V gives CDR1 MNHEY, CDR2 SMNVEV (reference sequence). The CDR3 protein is CASSFSRGPYGYTF. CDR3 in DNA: TGTGCCAGCAGTTTCTCGCGGGGGCCCTATGGCTACACCTTC.

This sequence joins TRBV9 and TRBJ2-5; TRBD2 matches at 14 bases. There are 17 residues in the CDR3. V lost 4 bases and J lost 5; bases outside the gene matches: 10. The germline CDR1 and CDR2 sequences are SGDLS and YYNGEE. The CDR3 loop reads CASSPGTSGGTRETQYF. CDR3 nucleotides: TGTGCCAGCAGCCCCGGGACTAGCGGGGGTACTCGGGAGACCCAGTACTTC.

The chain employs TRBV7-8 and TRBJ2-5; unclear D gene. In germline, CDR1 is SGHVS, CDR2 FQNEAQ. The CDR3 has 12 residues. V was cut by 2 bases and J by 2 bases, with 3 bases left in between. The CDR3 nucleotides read TGTGCCAGCAGCTTATTTCAAGAGACCCAGTACTTC. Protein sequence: CASSLFQETQYF.

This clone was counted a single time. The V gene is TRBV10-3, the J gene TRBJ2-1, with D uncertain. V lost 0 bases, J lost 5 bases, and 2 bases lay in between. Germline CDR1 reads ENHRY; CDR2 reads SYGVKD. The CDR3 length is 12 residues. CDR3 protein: CAISESNNEQFF. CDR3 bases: TGTGCCATCAGTGAGTCAAACAATGAGCAGTTCTTC.

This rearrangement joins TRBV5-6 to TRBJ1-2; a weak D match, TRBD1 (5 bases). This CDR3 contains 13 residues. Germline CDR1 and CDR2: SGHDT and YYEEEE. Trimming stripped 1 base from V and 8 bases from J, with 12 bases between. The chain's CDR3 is CASSLPRAGGYTF. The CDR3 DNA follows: TGTGCCAGCAGCTTGCCCAGGGCCGGGGGCTACACCTTC.

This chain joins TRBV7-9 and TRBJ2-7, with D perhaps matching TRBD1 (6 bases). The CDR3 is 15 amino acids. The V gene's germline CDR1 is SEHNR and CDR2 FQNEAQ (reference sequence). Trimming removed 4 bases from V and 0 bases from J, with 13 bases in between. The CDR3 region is CASSSGQGNSYEQYF. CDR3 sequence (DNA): TGTGCCAGCAGCTCCGGTCAGGGGAACTCCTACGAGCAGTACTTC.

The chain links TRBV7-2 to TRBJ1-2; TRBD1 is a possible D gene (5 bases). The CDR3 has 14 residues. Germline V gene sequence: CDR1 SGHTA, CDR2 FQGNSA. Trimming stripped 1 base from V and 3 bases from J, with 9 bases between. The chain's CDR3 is CASSLVQGDYGYTF. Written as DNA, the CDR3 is TGTGCCAGCAGCTTAGTGCAGGGTGACTATGGCTACACCTTC.

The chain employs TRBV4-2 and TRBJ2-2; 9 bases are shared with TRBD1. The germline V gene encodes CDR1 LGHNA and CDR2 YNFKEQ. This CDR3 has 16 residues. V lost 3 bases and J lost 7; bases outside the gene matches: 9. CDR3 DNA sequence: TGTGCCAGCAGCCAGGCCGGGACAGGGTGGAACGGGGAGCTGTTTTTT. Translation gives CASSQAGTGWNGELFF.

Here the CDR3 DNA reads TGTGCCAGCAGTGACTGTCCCCCCCCCACAGATACGCAGTATTTT. It translates to CASSDCPPPTDTQYF. This rearrangement joins TRBV6-4 to TRBJ2-3, with no clear D. Trimming removed 1 base from V and 2 bases from J, with 10 bases in between. Germline CDR1 and CDR2: MRHNA and SNTAGT. The CDR3 sequence is 15 residues long.

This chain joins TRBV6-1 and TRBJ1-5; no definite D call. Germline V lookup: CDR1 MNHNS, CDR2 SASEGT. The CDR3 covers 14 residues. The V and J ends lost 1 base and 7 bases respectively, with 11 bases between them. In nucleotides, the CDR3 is TGTGCCAGCAGTGAAGGACAATCCGCCCAGCCCCAGCATTTT. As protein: CASSEGQSAQPQHF.

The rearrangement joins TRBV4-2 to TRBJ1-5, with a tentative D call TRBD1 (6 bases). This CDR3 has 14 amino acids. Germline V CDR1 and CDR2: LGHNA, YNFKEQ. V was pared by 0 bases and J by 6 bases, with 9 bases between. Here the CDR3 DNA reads TGTGCCAGCAGCCAAGAGAGGGGGATTCAGCCCCAGCATTTT. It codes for CASSQERGIQPQHF.

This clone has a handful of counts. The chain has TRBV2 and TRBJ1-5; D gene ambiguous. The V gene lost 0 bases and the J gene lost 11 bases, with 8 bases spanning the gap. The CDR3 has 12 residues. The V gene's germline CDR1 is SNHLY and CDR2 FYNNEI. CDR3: CASSEARSAQHF. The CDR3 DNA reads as TGTGCCAGCAGTGAAGCGCGTTCCGCCCAGCATTTT.